The 24 T cell receptor beta chains below all came from one sample that was sequenced in a study of T cell responses to AZD1222 COVID-19 vaccine. Profiled with immunoSEQ multiplex PCR; TCRdb holds only in-frame clones, not every one. This sample yields around 160,000 clones, of which about 93% are seen a single time; about 3% belongs to the top ten. The sequences come from peripheral blood, collected on day 0 of MenACWY control vaccination. These receptors all come from an adult in good health.

The chain recombines TRBV6-5 with TRBJ1-6; D not certain. The CDR3 is 16 amino acids. Germline CDR1 reads MNHEY; CDR2 reads SVGAGI. Trimming removed 0 bases at V and 7 bases at J, with 13 bases between. CDR3 coding DNA: TGTGCCAGCAGTTACTCAGGCCGGGTTTCAAATTCACCCCTCCACTTT. Translating gives CASSYSGRVSNSPLHF.

The rearrangement joins TRBV5-6 to TRBJ1-3, with 8 bases aligning to TRBD1. Trimming took 4 bases from V and 1 from J; bases not matched to a gene: 10. Germline CDR1 SGHDT, CDR2 YYEEEE. The length of the CDR3 is 17 residues. The CDR3 DNA is TGTGCCAGCAGCGTAGGCTTGACAGGGGTTTCTGGAAACACCATATATTTT. Its translation: CASSVGLTGVSGNTIYF.

The DNA of the CDR3 is TGTGCCAGTAGTCTGAGACAGGGCCCCTATGGCTACACCTTC. This gives the protein CASSLRQGPYGYTF. The chain employs TRBV19 and TRBJ1-2; 7 nucleotides match TRBD1. The CDR3 has 14 residues. Germline V CDR1 and CDR2: LNHDA, SQIVND (reference sequence). Unmatched junction bases numbered 7, after V lost 5 bases and J lost 4 bases. Together with reference TRBV19 and TRBJ1-2, the CDR3 gives the full variable domain: DGGITQSPKYLFRKEGQNVTLSCEQNLNHDAMYWYRQDPGQGLRLIYYSQIVNDFQKGDIAEGYSVSREKKESFPLTVTSAQKNPTAFYLCASSLRQGPYGYTFGSGTRLTVV.

The rearrangement uses TRBV29-1 and TRBJ1-1; 8 bases map to TRBD1. Per the germline V gene, CDR1 is SQVTM and CDR2 is ANQGSEA. The J segment lost 5 bases and the V segment lost 5 bases, leaving 7 bases of the junction unmatched. CDR3 length equals 13 residues. The CDR3 bases are TGCAGCGTTAGCAGGGGGCTGGGGACTGAAGCTTTCTTT. Protein: CSVSRGLGTEAFF. Using reference TRBV29-1 and TRBJ1-1 for the parts outside the CDR3, the full variable domain is SAVISQKPSRDICQRGTSLTIQCQVDSQVTMMFWYRQQPGQSLTLIATANQGSEATYESGFVIDKFPISRPNLTFSTLTVSNMSPEDSSIYLCSVSRGLGTEAFFGQGTRLTVV.

The chain has TRBV5-5 and TRBJ1-1; no definite D call. CDR1 SGHKS and CDR2 YYEKEE come from the germline V gene (reference sequence). The ends were cut back, 4 bases at V and 1 base at J, with 17 bases in the middle. This CDR3 comprises 16 residues. In DNA, the CDR3 is TGTGCCAGCAGCCCAACCAGCGTCAGGAAGAACACTGAAGCTTTCTTT. This codes for CASSPTSVRKNTEAFF.

The rearrangement uses TRBV11-2 and TRBJ2-1, with D tentatively TRBD1 or TRBD2 (5 bases each). Germline values: CDR1 SGHAT, CDR2 FQNNGV. The CDR3 runs to 14 residues. V was pared by 4 bases and J by 5 bases, with 12 bases between. The CDR3 protein is CASSWGPADNEQFF. The CDR3 DNA reads as TGTGCCAGCAGCTGGGGACCGGCCGACAATGAGCAGTTCTTC.

This chain links TRBV10-3 with TRBJ2-7; D not certain. V gave up 10 bases and J gave up 4 bases, with 11 bases separating them. This CDR3 has 11 amino acids. Germline V gives CDR1 ENHRY, CDR2 SYGVKD. CDR3 protein: CATLSEYEQYF. CDR3 nucleotides: TGTGCCACCTTATCTGAATACGAGCAGTACTTC.

This chain links TRBV5-1 with TRBJ2-5, with TRBD1 identical over 11 bases. CDR1 and CDR2 (germline): SGHRS, YFSETQ. The CDR3 runs to 14 residues. Unmatched junction bases numbered 3, after V lost 4 bases and J lost 4 bases. The CDR3 sequence: CASSPGTGGETQYF. CDR3 nucleotides: TGCGCCAGCAGCCCCGGGACAGGGGGAGAGACCCAGTACTTC.

The chain uses TRBV7-2 and TRBJ1-1; no clear D gene. The V gene lost 6 bases and the J gene lost 0 bases, with 11 bases spanning the gap. This CDR3 spans 14 amino acids. Germline V gene lookup returns CDR1 SGHTA and CDR2 FQGNSA. In nucleotides, the CDR3 is TGTGCCAGCAGATCGATGGCAGTGAACACTGAAGCTTTCTTT. Protein sequence: CASRSMAVNTEAFF.

The chain employs TRBV5-6 and TRBJ1-1; 9 bases fit TRBD1. The CDR3 is 17 amino acids. Germline CDR1 SGHDT, CDR2 YYEEEE. Losses at the gene ends were 4 bases for V and 1 base for J; bases not matched to a gene: 11. The CDR3 protein is CASSRVGDRAWNTEAFF. In DNA, the CDR3 is TGTGCCAGCAGCCGGGTTGGGGACAGGGCCTGGAACACTGAAGCTTTCTTT.

This chain joins TRBV2 and TRBJ2-3; D ambiguous. Per germline, CDR1 SNHLY and CDR2 FYNNEI. V dropped 3 bases and J dropped 0 bases, with 7 bases sitting between them. The CDR3 has 14 amino acids. The CDR3 sequence: CASSDRRSTDTQYF. CDR3 nucleotide sequence: TGTGCCAGCAGTGACAGGCGAAGCACAGATACGCAGTATTTT.

The chain couples TRBV2 to TRBJ1-1; 8 bases match TRBD1. The CDR3 is 14 amino acids. With V trimmed by 9 bases and J by 1 base, 7 bases remained unmatched. CDR1 is SNHLY and CDR2 is FYNNEI in the germline V gene. The DNA of the CDR3 is TGTGCCAGAGAGACAGGGGTACGGAACACTGAAGCTTTCTTT. Translating it yields CARETGVRNTEAFF. Variable domain in full (rest from reference TRBV2 and TRBJ1-1): EPEVTQTPSHQVTQMGQEVILRCVPISNHLYFYWYRQILGQKVEFLVSFYNNEISEKSEIFDDQFSVERPDGSNFTLKIRSTKLEDSAMYFCARETGVRNTEAFFGQGTRLTVV.

The CDR3 reads CASSAGQATNEKLFF. For the CDR3, the DNA is TGTGCCAGCAGCGCCGGACAGGCAACTAATGAAAAACTGTTTTTT. This chain links TRBV9 with TRBJ1-4; TRBD1 matches 7 bases. Germline V gene sequence: CDR1 SGDLS, CDR2 YYNGEE. CDR3 length: 15 residues. The V gene end was trimmed by 3 bases and the J gene end by 0 bases; junction bases not matched to a gene: 2. Together with reference TRBV9 and TRBJ1-4, the CDR3 gives the full variable domain: DSGVTQTPKHLITATGQRVTLRCSPRSGDLSVYWYQQSLDQGLQFLIQYYNGEERAKGNILERFSAQQFPDLHSELNLSSLELGDSALYFCASSAGQATNEKLFFGSGTQLSVL.

The V and J genes are TRBV6-4 and TRBJ2-3; 8 nucleotides align to TRBD2. The CDR3 has 15 residues. V lost 3 bases, J lost 3 bases, and 5 bases stayed unmatched. Germline loops: CDR1 MRHNA, CDR2 SNTAGT. CDR3 loop: CASSEVSGSTDTQYF. CDR3 coding DNA: TGTGCCAGCAGTGAGGTCAGCGGGAGTACAGATACGCAGTATTTT.

The V call is TRBV2, the J call TRBJ1-1; tentatively, D is TRBD1 (6 bases). V was clipped by 8 bases and J by 2 bases, with 12 bases between them. CDR3 length: 13 amino acids. CDR1 SNHLY and CDR2 FYNNEI come from the germline V gene. CDR3 in amino acids: CASGGHHNTEAFF. The CDR3 DNA reads TGTGCCAGCGGGGGACATCATAACACTGAAGCTTTCTTT.

A remark on this clone: Within the sample, other DNA sequences also encode this same CDR3. The V call is TRBV6-1, the J call TRBJ1-2, with D unresolved. From germline, CDR1 is MNHNS and CDR2 SASEGT. CDR3 length: 13 residues. V was shortened by 3 bases and J by 0 bases, with 5 bases between the two germline ends. CDR3 nucleotide sequence: TGTGCCAGCAGTGAGCGAGCTAACTATGGCTACACCTTC. It specifies CASSERANYGYTF.

Only one count was recorded for this clone. The chain uses TRBV2 and TRBJ1-1; 7 nucleotides match TRBD1. The CDR3 sequence is 12 residues long. V trimming: 8 bases; J trimming: 3 bases; junction bases outside the gene matches: 3. The germline V gene encodes CDR1 SNHLY and CDR2 FYNNEI. The CDR3 loop is CASGDSDTEAFF. The CDR3 region has the DNA TGTGCCAGCGGGGACAGCGACACTGAAGCTTTCTTT.

V is TRBV10-3 and J is TRBJ2-3; tentative D call: TRBD2 (5 bases). The CDR3 contains 13 residues. The germline V gene has CDR1 ENHRY and CDR2 SYGVKD. Trimming removed 7 bases at V and 5 bases at J, with 13 bases between. This CDR3 reads CAIKPGILDTQYF. CDR3 coding DNA: TGTGCCATCAAACCCGGGATTTTAGATACGCAGTATTTT.

The rearrangement uses TRBV2 and TRBJ1-4; 7 nucleotides agree with TRBD1. This CDR3 is built from 12 residues. From germline, CDR1 is SNHLY and CDR2 FYNNEI. The J segment lost 7 bases and the V segment lost 10 bases, leaving 6 bases of the junction unmatched. The CDR3 is CATRGTREKLFF. The CDR3 region has the DNA TGTGCCACCAGGGGGACTCGTGAAAAACTGTTTTTT.

CDR3 DNA sequence: TGTGCCAGCAGGCCCGGGGCGGGGAACACTGAAGCTTTCTTT. Amino acid sequence: CASRPGAGNTEAFF. This chain connects TRBV7-3 to TRBJ1-1; perhaps TRBD1 as D (5 bases). V was pared by 6 bases and J by 1 base, with 12 bases between. Germline CDR1 is SGHTA and CDR2 is FQGTGA. The CDR3 contains 14 residues.

The rearrangement links TRBV10-2 to TRBJ1-3; the match to TRBD1 covers 7 bases. The trim removed 6 bases at V and 3 bases at J, leaving 5 bases unmatched. Per the germline V gene, CDR1 is WSHSY and CDR2 is SAAADI. CDR3 length: 14 residues. CDR3 region: CASSRGTDGNTIYF. For the CDR3, the DNA is TGCGCCAGCAGCCGCGGGACAGATGGAAACACCATATATTTT.

This sequence joins TRBV15 and TRBJ2-1, with a possible D match to TRBD2 (6 bases). Germline-derived CDR1 and CDR2 are LNHNV and YYDKDF (reference sequence). The length of the CDR3 is 17 residues. Trimming shortened V by 5 bases and J by 0 bases, and 17 bases separated the two germline ends. In DNA form, the CDR3 reads TGTGCCACCAGCGGACCTCTAGCGCCTAGCTCCTACAATGAGCAGTTCTTC. Protein sequence: CATSGPLAPSSYNEQFF.

V usage is TRBV28 and J usage is TRBJ1-4; the D gene is possibly TRBD1 (6 bases). The CDR3 runs to 14 residues. The V end was cut by 6 bases, the J end by 7 bases, with 15 bases between. Germline lookup yields CDR1 MDHEN and CDR2 SYDVKM. Here the CDR3 reads CASSPWGGSEKLFF. CDR3 coding DNA: TGTGCCAGCAGCCCCTGGGGGGGCTCTGAAAAACTGTTTTTT. Together with reference TRBV28 and TRBJ1-4, the CDR3 gives the full variable domain: DVKVTQSSRYLVKRTGEKVFLECVQDMDHENMFWYRQDPGLGLRLIYFSYDVKMKEKGDIPEGYSVSREKKERFSLILESASTNQTSMYLCASSPWGGSEKLFFGSGTQLSVL.

The chain combines TRBV30 with TRBJ1-5; possible D gene TRBD1, 6 bases. In germline, CDR1 is GTSNPN, CDR2 SVGIG (reference sequence). The ends were cut back, 1 base at V and 7 bases at J, with 17 bases in the middle. This CDR3 contains 15 residues. CDR3 DNA sequence: TGTGCCTGGAGTGAGCCGGGGGCTCCGAGGCAGCCCCAGCATTTT. It is translated as CAWSEPGAPRQPQHF.